The 23 T cell receptor beta chains in this list originate from one sample, sequenced in a study of OX40 agonist ivuxolimab in advanced cancers. Produced via immunoSEQ multiplex PCR; TCRdb's table is partial and in-frame only. The data show under 95,000 clones, 87% seen once. The sample was CD4+ or CD8+ T cells sorted from blood, taken in a trial of the OX40 agonist ivuxolimab. Source of these receptors: an adult with an advanced solid tumor such as melanoma, head and neck, liver or kidney cancer.

The V and J genes are TRBV6-1 and TRBJ1-1, with TRBD1 as a possible D gene (6 bases). The germline V and J ends were trimmed by 4 bases and 4 bases, with 7 bases remaining between them. The CDR3 spans 12 residues. Germline CDR1 MNHNS, CDR2 SASEGT. The CDR3 region has the DNA TGTGCCAGCAGTGTAGGGGGCACTGAAGCTTTCTTT. This encodes CASSVGGTEAFF.

This clone was observed a few times. The chain carries TRBV7-8 and TRBJ1-4; tentatively, D is TRBD1 (5 bases). CDR3 length: 11 residues. V lost 3 bases, J lost 12 bases, and 8 bases lay in between. Germline V gene sequence: CDR1 SGHVS, CDR2 FQNEAQ. For the CDR3, the DNA is TGTGCCAGCAGCTTCTGGGGGGAACTGTTTTTT. Amino acid sequence: CASSFWGELFF.

The CDR3 loop reads CASSLIARQTEQFF. Written as DNA, the CDR3 is TGCGCCAGCAGCTTGATAGCAAGACAAACTGAGCAGTTCTTC. The chain couples TRBV5-1 to TRBJ2-1; no clear D gene. The CDR3 has 14 residues. The V end lost 1 base, the J end lost 9 bases, and 14 bases lay between the germline ends. Germline V gene lookup returns CDR1 SGHRS and CDR2 YFSETQ.

The rearrangement joins TRBV2 to TRBJ2-5; D is undetermined. The ends were cut back, 9 bases at V and 3 bases at J, with 14 bases in the middle. The CDR3 is made up of 13 amino acids. CDR1 and CDR2 (germline): SNHLY, FYNNEI. CDR3 region: CASNSRTKETQYF. The CDR3 DNA is TGTGCCAGTAATAGTCGGACGAAAGAGACCCAGTACTTC. The full variable domain, rest sourced from reference TRBV2 and TRBJ2-5, is EPEVTQTPSHQVTQMGQEVILRCVPISNHLYFYWYRQILGQKVEFLVSFYNNEISEKSEIFDDQFSVERPDGSNFTLKIRSTKLEDSAMYFCASNSRTKETQYFGPGTRLLVL.

The chain uses TRBV5-8 and TRBJ1-1; D uncertain. This CDR3 contains 15 residues. V was pared by 0 bases and J by 0 bases, with 9 bases between. Germline values: CDR1 SGHTS, CDR2 YDEGEE. The CDR3 DNA sequence: TGTGCCAGCAGCTTGGAAATCGATGTGAACACTGAAGCTTTCTTT. This encodes CASSLEIDVNTEAFF.

This clone was found once. The CDR3 spells CASSLGGSYNEQFF. CDR3 coding DNA: TGTGCCAGCAGCTTAGGGGGGAGTTACAATGAGCAGTTCTTC. V and J are TRBV11-3 and TRBJ2-1; D might be TRBD1 or TRBD2, each matching 5 bases. The germline CDR1 and CDR2 sequences are SGHNT and YENEEA. The germline V and J ends were trimmed by 1 base and 4 bases, with 8 bases remaining between them. CDR3 length: 14 residues.

The rearrangement links TRBV16 to TRBJ2-7; 10 bases line up with TRBD1. Losses at the gene ends were 5 bases for V and 2 bases for J; bases not matched to a gene: 6. Germline V CDR1 and CDR2: KGHSY, FQNENV. The CDR3 consists of 15 residues. The DNA of the CDR3 is TGTGCCAGCAGCAGGGACAGGGGACAAGCCTACGAGCAGTACTTC. This sequence encodes CASSRDRGQAYEQYF.

The V call is TRBV7-6, the J call TRBJ2-3; D is unresolved. The CDR3 length is 13 residues. V shed 1 base and J shed 4 bases, with 6 bases lying between them. Germline CDR1 reads SGHVS; CDR2 reads FNYEAQ. CDR3 protein: CASSLGRSDTQYF. CDR3 in DNA: TGTGCCAGCAGCTTAGGCCGATCAGATACGCAGTATTTT.

The rearrangement joins TRBV7-2 to TRBJ2-5; TRBD1 is a possible D gene (7 bases). Germline V CDR1 and CDR2: SGHTA, FQGNSA. Trimming shortened V by 5 bases and J by 5 bases, and 18 bases separated the two germline ends. CDR3 size: 15 residues. CDR3 nucleotides: TGTGCCAGCAGCCCCAACAGGGGAGGCGCGGAGACCCAGTACTTC. It yields the protein CASSPNRGGAETQYF.

The chain is built from TRBV5-4 and TRBJ1-2; D is unresolved. CDR1 and CDR2 from the germline V gene are SGHNT and YYREEE (reference sequence). Trimming took off 2 bases at V and 3 bases at J, with 11 bases between the two ends. The CDR3 covers 14 residues. The CDR3 DNA reads as TGTGCCAGCAGCTTTGCAAGGGTTGACTATGGCTACACCTTC. It encodes CASSFARVDYGYTF. Using reference TRBV5-4 and TRBJ1-2 for the parts outside the CDR3, the full variable domain is ETGVTQSPTHLIKTRGQQVTLRCSSQSGHNTVSWYQQALGQGPQFIFQYYREEENGRGNFPPRFSGLQFPNYSSELNVNALELDDSALYLCASSFARVDYGYTFGSGTRLTVV.

The genes are TRBV5-1 and TRBJ2-1, with D hard to call. The CDR3 consists of 14 residues. The V end was cut by 6 bases, the J end by 5 bases, with 15 bases between. From germline, CDR1 is SGHRS and CDR2 YFSETQ. In DNA, the CDR3 is TGCGCCAGCATAGGGCGAGCCTCGGACAATGAGCAGTTCTTC. Residues: CASIGRASDNEQFF. Based on the CDR3 plus reference TRBV5-1 and TRBJ2-1, the full variable domain is KAGVTQTPRYLIKTRGQQVTLSCSPISGHRSVSWYQQTPGQGLQFLFEYFSETQRNKGNFPGRFSGRQFSNSRSEMNVSTLELGDSALYLCASIGRASDNEQFFGPGTRLTVL.

V and J are TRBV14 and TRBJ2-2; D is uncertain. Per the germline V gene, CDR1 is SGHDN and CDR2 is FVKESK. CDR3 length equals 12 residues. Trimming removed 4 bases from V and 4 bases from J, with 4 bases in between. CDR3 protein: CASSRPTGELFF. The CDR3 bases are TGTGCCAGCAGCCGCCCCACCGGGGAGCTGTTTTTT. Using reference TRBV14 and TRBJ2-2 for the parts outside the CDR3, the full variable domain is EAGVTQFPSHSVIEKGQTVTLRCDPISGHDNLYWYRRVMGKEIKFLLHFVKESKQDESGMPNNRFLAERTGGTYSTLKVQPAELEDSGVYFCASSRPTGELFFGEGSRLTVL.

This rearrangement joins TRBV2 to TRBJ2-2, with 9 bases that match TRBD1. Unmatched junction bases numbered 3, after V lost 7 bases and J lost 3 bases. The length of the CDR3 is 14 residues. CDR1 is SNHLY and CDR2 is FYNNEI in the germline V gene. CDR3 loop: CASIQGADTGELFF. The CDR3 DNA sequence: TGTGCCAGCATACAGGGGGCGGACACCGGGGAGCTGTTTTTT.

The chain carries TRBV28 and TRBJ2-7; the D is unclear. Germline CDR1 is MDHEN and CDR2 is SYDVKM. V was pared by 10 bases and J by 5 bases, with 21 bases between. CDR3 length equals 14 residues. The CDR3 loop is CATKLGLRVDEQYF. The CDR3 bases are TGTGCCACCAAATTAGGCTTAAGGGTCGACGAGCAGTACTTC.

The chain recombines TRBV29-1 with TRBJ2-2; TRBD1 might be the D (6 bases). Trimming removed 3 bases from V and 5 bases from J, with 10 bases in between. This CDR3 spans 13 amino acids. In germline, CDR1 is SQVTM, CDR2 ANQGSEA. CDR3 sequence: CSVEGARTGELFF. CDR3 nucleotide sequence: TGCAGCGTTGAGGGGGCTAGAACCGGGGAGCTGTTTTTT.

The rearrangement joins TRBV19 to TRBJ1-2; D is ambiguous. This CDR3 comprises 13 residues. Trimming removed 6 bases at V and 4 bases at J, with 12 bases between. The germline V gene encodes CDR1 LNHDA and CDR2 SQIVND (reference sequence). The DNA of the CDR3 is TGTGCCAGTAGGATCTCGACGACCTATGGCTACACCTTC. Translation: CASRISTTYGYTF.

The chain has TRBV4-1 and TRBJ1-4; no clear D gene. CDR3 length equals 19 residues. Trimming removed 2 bases from V and 1 base from J, with 20 bases in between. Germline CDR1 MGHRA, CDR2 YSYEKL. CDR3 sequence: CASSQWYRAEIGTNEKLFF. The CDR3 DNA sequence: TGCGCCAGCAGCCAATGGTACCGGGCGGAAATAGGAACTAATGAAAAACTGTTTTTT.

A single count supports this clone. The chain links TRBV29-1 to TRBJ2-2; the match to TRBD1 covers 7 bases. Trimming cost V 6 bases and J 7 bases; bases outside gene matches: 8. The CDR3 runs 13 residues. Germline V gene data show CDR1 as SQVTM and CDR2 as ANQGSEA. DNA of the CDR3: TGCAGCGTCGCAGGGGGTTACAACGGGGAGCTGTTTTTT. Its translation: CSVAGGYNGELFF.

The V gene is TRBV29-1, the J gene TRBJ1-5, with a weak D call TRBD1 (6 bases). Germline-derived CDR1 and CDR2 are SQVTM and ANQGSEA. Deletions cut 7 bases from V and 4 bases from J, with 11 bases between. The CDR3 is 12 residues long. CDR3: CSAGHLNQPQHF. CDR3 nucleotide sequence: TGCAGCGCGGGACACCTTAATCAGCCCCAGCATTTT.

The chain recombines TRBV18 with TRBJ2-1, with 8 positions matching TRBD2. The CDR3 runs to 16 residues. In germline, CDR1 is KGHSH, CDR2 LQKENI. V trimming: 0 bases; J trimming: 2 bases; junction bases outside the gene matches: 3. CDR3 bases: TGTGCCAGCTCACCACCAAGCGGGAGCCCCTACAATGAGCAGTTCTTC. This translates into CASSPPSGSPYNEQFF.

This clone appeared once. The chain carries TRBV14 and TRBJ1-4; D unresolved. Trimming stripped 3 bases from V and 10 bases from J, with 18 bases between. Germline V gene data show CDR1 as SGHDN and CDR2 as FVKESK. The CDR3 is 15 residues long. The DNA for the CDR3 is TGTGCCAGCAGCCATTTGGCCTCCGCAGTCGGAAAACTGTTTTTT. Its protein is CASSHLASAVGKLFF.

V gene TRBV27 combines with J gene TRBJ2-1; D unclear. In germline, CDR1 is MNHEY, CDR2 SMNVEV (reference sequence). Trimming pared 4 bases from V and 4 bases from J, leaving 5 bases between. The CDR3 covers 12 residues. The CDR3 DNA follows: TGTGCCAGCAGTTCCCGTTACAATGAGCAGTTCTTC. Translation gives CASSSRYNEQFF.

The chain carries TRBV6-1 and TRBJ1-2, with no clear D. The CDR3 contains 12 residues. Deletions cut 8 bases from V and 7 bases from J, with 14 bases between. The germline V gene encodes CDR1 MNHNS and CDR2 SASEGT. The CDR3 coding sequence is TGTGCCAGCCTACGTAGGGAGGGTGGCTACACCTTC. Translated, it gives CASLRREGGYTF.